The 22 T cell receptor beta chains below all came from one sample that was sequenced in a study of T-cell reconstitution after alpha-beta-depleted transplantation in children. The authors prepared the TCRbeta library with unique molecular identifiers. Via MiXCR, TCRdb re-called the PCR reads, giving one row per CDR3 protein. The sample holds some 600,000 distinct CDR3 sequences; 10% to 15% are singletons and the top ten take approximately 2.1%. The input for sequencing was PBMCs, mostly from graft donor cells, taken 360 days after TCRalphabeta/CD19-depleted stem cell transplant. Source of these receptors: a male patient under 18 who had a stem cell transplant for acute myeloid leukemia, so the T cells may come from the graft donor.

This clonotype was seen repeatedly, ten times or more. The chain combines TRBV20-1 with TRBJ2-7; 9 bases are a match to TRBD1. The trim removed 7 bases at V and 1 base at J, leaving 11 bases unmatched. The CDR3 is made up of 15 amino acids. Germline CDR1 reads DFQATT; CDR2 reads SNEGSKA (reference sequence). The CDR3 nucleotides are TGCAGTGGCGTGTCGGGACAGGGAAGGTCCTACGAGCAGTACTTC. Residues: CSGVSGQGRSYEQYF.

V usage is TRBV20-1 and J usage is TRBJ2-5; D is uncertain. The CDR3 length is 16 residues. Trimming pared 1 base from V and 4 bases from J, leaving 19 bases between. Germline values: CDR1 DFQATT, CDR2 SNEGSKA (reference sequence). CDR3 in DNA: TGCAGTGCTAGAGGCGCAGCGAAAATAAGTTCAGAGACCCAGTACTTC. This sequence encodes CSARGAAKISSETQYF.

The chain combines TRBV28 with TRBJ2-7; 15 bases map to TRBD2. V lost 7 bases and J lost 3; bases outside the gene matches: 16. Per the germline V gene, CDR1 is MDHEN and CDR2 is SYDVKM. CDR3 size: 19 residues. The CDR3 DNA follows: TGTGCCAGCACCGCGGGGTGGAGGACTAGCGGGAGGGAAAGCTACGAGCAGTACTTC. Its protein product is CASTAGWRTSGRESYEQYF.

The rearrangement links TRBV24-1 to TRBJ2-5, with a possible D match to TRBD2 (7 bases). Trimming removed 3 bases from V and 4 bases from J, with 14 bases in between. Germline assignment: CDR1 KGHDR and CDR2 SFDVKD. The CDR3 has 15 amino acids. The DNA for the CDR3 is TGTGCCACCAGTGATAACAGGGAGGGAGCAGAGACCCAGTACTTC. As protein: CATSDNREGAETQYF.

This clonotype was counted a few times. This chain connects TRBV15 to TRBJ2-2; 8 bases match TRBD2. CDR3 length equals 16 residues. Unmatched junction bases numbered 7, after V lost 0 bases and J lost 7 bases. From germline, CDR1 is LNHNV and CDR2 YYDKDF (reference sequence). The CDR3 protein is CATSRDWSGSGGELFF. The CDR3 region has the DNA TGTGCCACCAGCAGAGATTGGAGCGGGAGCGGCGGGGAGCTGTTTTTT.

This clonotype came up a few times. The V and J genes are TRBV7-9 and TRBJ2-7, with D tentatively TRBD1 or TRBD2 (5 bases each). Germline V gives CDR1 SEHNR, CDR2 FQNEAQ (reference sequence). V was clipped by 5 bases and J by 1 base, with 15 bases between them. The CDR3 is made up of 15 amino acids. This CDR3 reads CASSTRDGPSYEQYF. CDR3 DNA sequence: TGTGCCAGCAGCACCCGGGACGGACCATCCTACGAGCAGTACTTC.

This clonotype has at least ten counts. In DNA form, the CDR3 reads TGTGCCAGCAGTTTTAGGTCAGGTGGCACCGGGGAGCTGTTTTTT. As protein: CASSFRSGGTGELFF. The chain recombines TRBV12-3 or TRBV12-4 with TRBJ2-2; no clear D gene. V was cut by 3 bases and J by 4 bases, with 12 bases left in between. This CDR3 comprises 15 residues.

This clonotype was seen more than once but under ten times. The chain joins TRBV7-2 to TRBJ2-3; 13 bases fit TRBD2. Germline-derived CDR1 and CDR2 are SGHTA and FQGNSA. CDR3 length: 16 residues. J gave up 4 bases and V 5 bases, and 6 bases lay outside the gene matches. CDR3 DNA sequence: TGTGCCAGCAGCACACTAGCGGGAGGGCCCCCAGATACGCAGTATTTT. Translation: CASSTLAGGPPDTQYF. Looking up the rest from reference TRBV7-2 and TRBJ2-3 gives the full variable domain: GAGVSQSPSNKVTEKGKDVELRCDPISGHTALYWYRQSLGQGLEFLIYFQGNSAPDKSGLPSDRFSAERTGGSVSTLTIQRTQQEDSAVYLCASSTLAGGPPDTQYFGPGTRLTVL.

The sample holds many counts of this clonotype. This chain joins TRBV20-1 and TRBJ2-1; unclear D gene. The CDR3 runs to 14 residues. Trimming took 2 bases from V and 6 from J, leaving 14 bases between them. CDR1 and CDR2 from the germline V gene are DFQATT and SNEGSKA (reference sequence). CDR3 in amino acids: CSARNSVVGNEQFF. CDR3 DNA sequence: TGCAGTGCTAGAAATTCAGTAGTGGGCAATGAGCAGTTCTTC.

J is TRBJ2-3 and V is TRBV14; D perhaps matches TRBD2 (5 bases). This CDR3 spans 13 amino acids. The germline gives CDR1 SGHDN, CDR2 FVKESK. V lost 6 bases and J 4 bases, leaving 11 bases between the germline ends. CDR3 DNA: TGTGCCAGCAGTAGAGGGTTCCCAGATACGCAGTATTTT. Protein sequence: CASSRGFPDTQYF.

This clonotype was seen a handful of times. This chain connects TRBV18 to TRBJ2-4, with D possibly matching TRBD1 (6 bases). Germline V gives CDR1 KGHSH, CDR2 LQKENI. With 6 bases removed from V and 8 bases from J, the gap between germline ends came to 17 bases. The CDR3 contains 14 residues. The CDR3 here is CASSLKTGYDIQYF. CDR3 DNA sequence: TGTGCCAGCTCCCTCAAAACAGGGTATGACATTCAGTACTTC.

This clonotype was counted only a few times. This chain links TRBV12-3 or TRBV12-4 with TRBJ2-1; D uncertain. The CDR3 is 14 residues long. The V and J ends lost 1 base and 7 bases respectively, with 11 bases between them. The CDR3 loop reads CASSLVSPSNEQFF. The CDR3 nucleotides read TGTGCCAGCAGTTTAGTCAGCCCATCGAATGAGCAGTTCTTC.

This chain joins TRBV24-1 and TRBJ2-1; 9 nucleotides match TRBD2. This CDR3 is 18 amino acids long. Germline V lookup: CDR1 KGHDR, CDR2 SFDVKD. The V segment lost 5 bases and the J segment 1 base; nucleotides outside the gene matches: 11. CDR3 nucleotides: TGTGCCACCAGTGGGAATAGCGGGAGACCGCCTTCCTACAATGAGCAGTTCTTC. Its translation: CATSGNSGRPPSYNEQFF.

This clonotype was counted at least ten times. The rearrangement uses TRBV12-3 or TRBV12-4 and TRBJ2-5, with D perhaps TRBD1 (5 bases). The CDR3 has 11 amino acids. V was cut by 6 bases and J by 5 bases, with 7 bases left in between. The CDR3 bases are TGTGCCAGCAGGCACAGGGAGACCCAGTACTTC. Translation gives CASRHRETQYF.

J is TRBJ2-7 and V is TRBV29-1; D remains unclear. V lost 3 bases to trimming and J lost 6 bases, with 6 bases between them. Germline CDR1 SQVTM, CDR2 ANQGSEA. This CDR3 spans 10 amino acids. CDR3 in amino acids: CSVDEVEQYF. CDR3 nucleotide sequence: TGCAGCGTTGATGAGGTCGAGCAGTACTTC.

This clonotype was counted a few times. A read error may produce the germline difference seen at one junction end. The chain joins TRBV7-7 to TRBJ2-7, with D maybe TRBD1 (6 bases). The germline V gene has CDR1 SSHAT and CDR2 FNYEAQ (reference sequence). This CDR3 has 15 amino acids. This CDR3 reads CASSAARGPDYEQYF. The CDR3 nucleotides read TGTGCTAGCAGCGCCGCCAGGGGACCGGACTACGAGCAGTACTTC.

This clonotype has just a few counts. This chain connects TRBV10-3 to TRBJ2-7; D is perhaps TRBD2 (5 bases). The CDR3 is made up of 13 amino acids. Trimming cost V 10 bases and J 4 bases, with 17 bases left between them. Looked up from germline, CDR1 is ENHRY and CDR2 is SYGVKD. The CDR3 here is CATLDGLNYEQYF. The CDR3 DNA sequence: TGTGCCACCCTGGACGGACTGAATTACGAGCAGTACTTC.

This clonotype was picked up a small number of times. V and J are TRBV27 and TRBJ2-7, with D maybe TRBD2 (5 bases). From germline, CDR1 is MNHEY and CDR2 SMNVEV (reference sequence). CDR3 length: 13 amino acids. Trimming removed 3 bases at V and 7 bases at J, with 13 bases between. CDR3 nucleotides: TGTGCCAGCAGTTTTCCCCCTTGGAGGGAGCAGTACTTC. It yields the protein CASSFPPWREQYF.

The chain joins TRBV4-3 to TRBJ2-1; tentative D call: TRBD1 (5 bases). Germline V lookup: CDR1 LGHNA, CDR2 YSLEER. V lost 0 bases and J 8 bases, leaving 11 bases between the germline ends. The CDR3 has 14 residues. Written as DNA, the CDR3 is TGCGCCAGCAGCCAAGAGGGGCGAAGTGATGAGCAGTTCTTC. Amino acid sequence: CASSQEGRSDEQFF.

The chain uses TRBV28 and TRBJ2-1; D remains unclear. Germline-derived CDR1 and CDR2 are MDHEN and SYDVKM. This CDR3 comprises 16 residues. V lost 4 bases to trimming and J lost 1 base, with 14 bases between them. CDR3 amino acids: CASSSRRGASYNEQFF. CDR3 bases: TGTGCCAGCAGTTCACGACGAGGCGCATCCTACAATGAGCAGTTCTTC.

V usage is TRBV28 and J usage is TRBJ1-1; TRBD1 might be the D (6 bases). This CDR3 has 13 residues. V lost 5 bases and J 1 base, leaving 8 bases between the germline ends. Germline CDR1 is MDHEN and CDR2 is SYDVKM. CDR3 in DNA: TGTGCCAGCAGTACCAGGGGGAACACTGAAGCTTTCTTT. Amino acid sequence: CASSTRGNTEAFF. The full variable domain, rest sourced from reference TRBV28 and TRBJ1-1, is DVKVTQSSRYLVKRTGEKVFLECVQDMDHENMFWYRQDPGLGLRLIYFSYDVKMKEKGDIPEGYSVSREKKERFSLILESASTNQTSMYLCASSTRGNTEAFFGQGTRLTVV.

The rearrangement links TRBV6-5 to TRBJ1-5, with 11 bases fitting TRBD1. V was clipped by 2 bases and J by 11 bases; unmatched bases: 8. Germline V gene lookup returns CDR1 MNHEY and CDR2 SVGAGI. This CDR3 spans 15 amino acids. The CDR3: CASSYAGQGVSTQHF. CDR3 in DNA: TGTGCCAGCAGTTACGCGGGACAGGGGGTATCGACCCAGCATTTT.